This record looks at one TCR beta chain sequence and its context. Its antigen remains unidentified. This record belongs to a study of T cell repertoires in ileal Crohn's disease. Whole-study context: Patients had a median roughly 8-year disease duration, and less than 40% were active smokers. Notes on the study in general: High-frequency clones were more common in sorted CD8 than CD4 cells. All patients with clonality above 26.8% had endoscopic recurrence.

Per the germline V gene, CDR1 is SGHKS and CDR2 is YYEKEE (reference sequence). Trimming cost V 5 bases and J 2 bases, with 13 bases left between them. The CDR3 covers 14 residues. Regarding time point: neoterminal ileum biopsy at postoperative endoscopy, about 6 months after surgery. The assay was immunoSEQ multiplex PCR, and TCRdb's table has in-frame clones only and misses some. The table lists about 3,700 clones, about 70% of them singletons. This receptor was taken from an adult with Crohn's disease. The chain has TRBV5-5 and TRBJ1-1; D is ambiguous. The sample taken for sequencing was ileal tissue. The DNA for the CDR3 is TGTGCCAGCAGTGTTAGAGGAGCAAACACTGAAGCTTTCTTT. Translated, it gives CASSVRGANTEAFF.